This TCR beta chain was recorded in a study of Ad26.COV2.S vaccination and SARS-CoV-2 variants. As for treatment: roughly 18 received Ad26.COV2.S at low or high dose, single or two shots; about 5 received placebo; per-sample allocation not given. Sampling took place 63 days after the first vaccine or placebo injection. This Boston cohort included adults aged 18-55 years. An Ad26 vector expressing Wuhan-strain SARS-CoV-2 spike constituted the vaccine. The CDR3 has 15 residues. The V end lost 4 bases, the J end lost 6 bases, and 14 bases lay between the germline ends. The germline V gene has CDR1 SGHRS and CDR2 YFSETQ. Regarding this clone: The antigen is not known.

The data were produced by immunoSEQ multiplex PCR, yet TCRdb's version contains in-frame clones alone and is incomplete. The table records approximately 300,000 clones, around four fifths of them present only once. The study's findings and limits: Relative to placebo recipients, vaccine recipients exhibited elevated spike-specific TCR breadth.

The specimen comprised peripheral blood, sampled in a trial of Ad26.COV2.S vaccine versus placebo. The clonotype comes from a person between 18 and 65 years old who received the Ad26.COV2.S COVID-19 vaccine or a placebo. This chain uses TRBV5-1 with TRBJ1-6; D might be TRBD1 (6 bases). The CDR3 loop is CASSRAQGGNSPLHF. Here the CDR3 DNA reads TGCGCCAGCAGCCGAGCACAGGGAGGTAATTCACCCCTCCACTTT. The variable domain in full, completed from reference TRBV5-1 and TRBJ1-6, reads KAGVTQTPRYLIKTRGQQVTLSCSPISGHRSVSWYQQTPGQGLQFLFEYFSETQRNKGNFPGRFSGRQFSNSRSEMNVSTLELGDSALYLCASSRAQGGNSPLHFGNGTRLTVT.